This is a list of T cell receptor beta chains from one sample in a study of beta chain features in type 1 diabetes. Generated by immunoSEQ multiplex PCR, the TCRdb table keeps only in-frame clones and is missing some. Counted here are 200,000 to 300,000 clones, 13% to 15% occurring once; the ten biggest clones make up roughly 0.024%. Specimen: naive CD4+ T cells from blood. The receptor set was obtained from a woman in her thirties or forties in good health. The CDR3 runs from the conserved cysteine through the conserved F or W. Fields, in order: V gene, CDR3 length, CDR3 protein.

v_gene: TRBV5-1
len: 18
CDR3aa: CASSLGSLGQLNTGELFF

v_gene: TRBV6-6
len: 16
CDR3aa: CASQVPLAGGGDTQYF

v_gene: TRBV7-2
len: 14
CDR3aa: CASSLFRTGYGYTF

v_gene: TRBV14
len: 17
CDR3aa: CASSQDVSGLAKNIQYF

v_gene: TRBV19
len: 15
CDR3aa: CASSISDWNTGELFF

v_gene: TRBV23-1
len: 14
CDR3aa: CASAPEGSGNTIYF

v_gene: TRBV7-2
len: 13
CDR3aa: CASSPDGNYGYTF

v_gene: TRBV6-1
len: 16
CDR3aa: CASSEGVWGDTGELFF

v_gene: TRBV5-1
len: 13
CDR3aa: CASSRSLPETQYF

v_gene: TRBV11-2
len: 15
CDR3aa: CASSELGQANEKLFF

v_gene: TRBV9
len: 15
CDR3aa: CASSVVRGSTDTQYF

v_gene: TRBV11-2
len: 16
CDR3aa: CATSVGGRGIIYGYTF

v_gene: TRBV18
len: 13
CDR3aa: CASSPDRALEQYF

v_gene: TRBV5-6
len: 15
CDR3aa: CASSIYRGIKQPQHF

v_gene: TRBV10-3
len: 11
CDR3aa: CAISQQETQYF

v_gene: TRBV6-6
len: 14
CDR3aa: CASSSGVFGNTIYF

v_gene: TRBV6-5
len: 15
CDR3aa: CASSYGAGAHQPQHF

v_gene: TRBV5-1
len: 14
CDR3aa: CASSWDRGTEKLFF

v_gene: TRBV25-1
len: 13
CDR3aa: CASSAIAQGEQYF

v_gene: TRBV27
len: 14
CDR3aa: CASSRGGPPNEQFF

v_gene: TRBV29-1
len: 13
CDR3aa: CSATGGPVYEQYF

v_gene: TRBV4-3
len: 16
CDR3aa: CASSQLYRGTTGELFF

v_gene: TRBV15
len: 15
CDR3aa: CATSRLQGGVGELFF

v_gene: TRBV28
len: 15
CDR3aa: CASRSGSAGGGEAFF

v_gene: TRBV5-1
len: 13
CDR3aa: CASSSDRDTEAFF

v_gene: TRBV27
len: 14
CDR3aa: CASRPTVPNQPQHF

v_gene: TRBV19
len: 16
CDR3aa: CASLWVLRVSNTEAFF

v_gene: TRBV25-1
len: 15
CDR3aa: CASSALGTGNYEQYF

v_gene: TRBV27
len: 18
CDR3aa: CASSLALNRAGENEKLFF

v_gene: TRBV12-5
len: 15
CDR3aa: CASAVEGFNNSPLHF

v_gene: TRBV5-4
len: 11
CDR3aa: CASRDGEGQFF

v_gene: TRBV9
len: 13
CDR3aa: CASSDDRDTEAFF

v_gene: TRBV7-6
len: 15
CDR3aa: CASSLVGGPHNEQFF

v_gene: TRBV2
len: 15
CDR3aa: CASSQGLAGGIEQFF

v_gene: TRBV2
len: 16
CDR3aa: CATTGTSGGDYNEQFF

v_gene: TRBV7-6
len: 15
CDR3aa: CASSLAWGQYNEQFF

v_gene: TRBV15
len: 14
CDR3aa: CATSDRAFYNEQFF

v_gene: TRBV18
len: 14
CDR3aa: CASSRTSGEETQYF

v_gene: TRBV4-2
len: 17
CDR3aa: CASSQAVAGELYNEQFF

v_gene: TRBV7-8
len: 16
CDR3aa: CASSKEGKALNYGYTF

v_gene: TRBV19
len: 12
CDR3aa: CASSGENSPLHF

v_gene: TRBV5-6
len: 14
CDR3aa: CASSPRGAADTQYF

v_gene: TRBV11-2
len: 15
CDR3aa: CASSLGGGGGYEQYF

v_gene: TRBV5-4
len: 16
CDR3aa: CASSPPRGRVNYGYTF

v_gene: TRBV6-5
len: 13
CDR3aa: CASSSTGAYEQYF

v_gene: TRBV6-1
len: 13
CDR3aa: CASRREGGQPQHF

v_gene: TRBV18
len: 14
CDR3aa: CASSPNDMNTEAFF

v_gene: TRBV9
len: 16
CDR3aa: CASSVVGRGAYNEQFF

v_gene: TRBV11-2
len: 13
CDR3aa: CASSPAPASGQYF

v_gene: TRBV7-9
len: 12
CDR3aa: CASTGGIYEQYF

v_gene: TRBV18
len: 16
CDR3aa: CASSQNTRSGVNEQFF

v_gene: TRBV5-1
len: 14
CDR3aa: CASSDRGHWETQYF

v_gene: TRBV18
len: 16
CDR3aa: CASSPSGGQGSYGYTF